This T cell receptor beta chain was sequenced during a study of cytomegalovirus exposure and HLA in healthy donors. Here immunoSEQ multiplex PCR was the method, and the copy in TCRdb shows in-frame clones only, minus some. The sample lists some 240,000 clones, around 85% occurring once. The CDR3 totals 13 residues. Germline assignment: CDR1 LNHDA and CDR2 SQIVND (reference sequence). J lost 7 bases, V lost 4 bases, and 5 bases had no gene match. Points on this clone: The target antigen is unknown.

Points from the study as a whole: In vitro checks showed that a few CMV-associated chains really do target CMV antigens. The tendency of first-cohort TCR clusters to co-occur in the roughly 120 validation repertoires was identified by a subsequent analysis. The study designated 150 or so TCR beta chains cytomegalovirus-associated.

The origin of this receptor is a woman in her 30s in good health and CMV-seropositive. J is TRBJ2-7 and V is TRBV19; 9 bases align to TRBD1. The source material was PBMCs. The CDR3 region has the DNA TGTGCCAGTAGTAGGGACAGGGACCAAGAGCAGTACTTC. Translation gives CASSRDRDQEQYF.